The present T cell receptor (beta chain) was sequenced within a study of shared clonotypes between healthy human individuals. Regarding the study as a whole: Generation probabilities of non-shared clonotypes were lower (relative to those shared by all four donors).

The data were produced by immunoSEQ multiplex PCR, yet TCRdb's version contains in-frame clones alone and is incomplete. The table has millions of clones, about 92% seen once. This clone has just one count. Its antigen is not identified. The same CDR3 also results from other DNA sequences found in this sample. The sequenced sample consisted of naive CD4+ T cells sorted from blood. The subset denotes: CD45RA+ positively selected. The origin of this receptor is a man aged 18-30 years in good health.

In DNA, the CDR3 is TGTGCCAGCGGCAGGGGAGAGACCCAGTACTTC. It encodes CASGRGETQYF. This chain connects TRBV6-1 to TRBJ2-5; tentatively, D is TRBD1 (6 bases). Trimming shortened V by 8 bases and J by 4 bases, and 8 bases separated the two germline ends. CDR1 and CDR2 (germline): MNHNS, SASEGT. CDR3 length: 11 amino acids.